The 15 T cell receptor beta chains below come from one sample, sequenced in a study of shared T cell receptors in the human thymus. Profiled with immunoSEQ multiplex PCR; TCRdb holds only in-frame clones, not every one. Here the sample spans about 730,000 clones, 80% to 90% being singletons. The sample was also linked to a second study, of human thymus T cells.

Sequenced: thymocytes. These receptors came from a girl less than two years old with a congenital heart defect.

V is TRBV2 and J is TRBJ1-1, with a weak D call TRBD1 (5 bases). V dropped 4 bases and J dropped 0 bases, with 6 bases sitting between them. CDR1 and CDR2 from the germline V gene are SNHLY and FYNNEI. The CDR3 runs 13 residues. The CDR3, as DNA: TGTGCCAGCAGTGGGACACTGAACACTGAAGCTTTCTTT. Its protein product is CASSGTLNTEAFF.

This clone has just a few counts. V usage is TRBV6-5 and J usage is TRBJ2-7, with unresolved D. This CDR3 region has 13 residues. Trimming removed 2 bases from V and 4 bases from J, with 9 bases in between. Germline V gene sequence: CDR1 MNHEY, CDR2 SVGAGI. The chain's CDR3 is CASSYLAHYEQYF. For the CDR3, the DNA is TGTGCCAGCAGTTACCTGGCTCATTACGAGCAGTACTTC.

The V gene is TRBV19, the J gene TRBJ2-7, with 7 bases aligning to TRBD2. The CDR3 covers 12 residues. Looked up from germline, CDR1 is LNHDA and CDR2 is SQIVND (reference sequence). The V segment lost 8 bases and the J segment 0 bases; nucleotides outside the gene matches: 1. CDR3 DNA: TGTGCCAGTTCGGGGGGCTCCTACGAGCAGTACTTC. Amino acid sequence: CASSGGSYEQYF. Based on the CDR3 plus reference TRBV19 and TRBJ2-7, the full variable domain is DGGITQSPKYLFRKEGQNVTLSCEQNLNHDAMYWYRQDPGQGLRLIYYSQIVNDFQKGDIAEGYSVSREKKESFPLTVTSAQKNPTAFYLCASSGGSYEQYFGPGTRLTVT.

This chain links TRBV7-9 with TRBJ2-1; 7 bases align to TRBD1. Trimming at V came to 5 bases and at J to 7 bases, leaving 2 bases not matched to a gene. Germline V gives CDR1 SEHNR, CDR2 FQNEAQ (reference sequence). This CDR3 region has 12 residues. The CDR3 loop reads CASSLQGNEQFF. The CDR3 coding sequence is TGTGCCAGCAGCCTACAGGGGAATGAGCAGTTCTTC.

V usage is TRBV5-1 and J usage is TRBJ2-2, with D possibly matching TRBD1 (5 bases). Germline V gene data show CDR1 as SGHRS and CDR2 as YFSETQ. V was trimmed by 3 bases and J by 4 bases, leaving 10 bases between them. The CDR3 runs 14 residues. DNA for the CDR3: TGCGCCAGCAGCTCACTTGACAGCACCGGGGAGCTGTTTTTT. Protein sequence: CASSSLDSTGELFF.

CDR3 DNA: TGTGCCAGCAGTGACCGAACTACAGGGGAGGATGGCTACACCTTC. This translates into CASSDRTTGEDGYTF. The gene calls are TRBV6-1 and TRBJ1-2; 7 nucleotides align to TRBD1. V lost 3 bases, J lost 6 bases, and 10 bases stayed unmatched. The length of the CDR3 is 15 residues. In germline, CDR1 is MNHNS, CDR2 SASEGT.

The chain has TRBV5-6 and TRBJ2-1, with D maybe TRBD2 (5 bases). V was shortened by 0 bases and J by 2 bases, with 12 bases between the two germline ends. Germline lookup yields CDR1 SGHDT and CDR2 YYEEEE. The CDR3 is 16 amino acids. CDR3 in DNA: TGTGCCAGCAGCTTGGTAGCGACCGTCCCCTACAATGAGCAGTTCTTC. As protein: CASSLVATVPYNEQFF.

The rearrangement uses TRBV11-2 and TRBJ1-6; 8 bases fit TRBD1. The CDR3 runs to 14 residues. The ends lost 1 base at V and 10 bases at J; junction bases unmatched: 3. Germline V gives CDR1 SGHAT, CDR2 FQNNGV. As DNA, the CDR3 is TGTGCCAGCAGCTTAGGACAGGGGCGGTCACCCCTCCACTTT. It encodes CASSLGQGRSPLHF.

The gene calls are TRBV28 and TRBJ1-1; 7 bases agree with TRBD1. V trimming: 6 bases; J trimming: 4 bases; junction bases outside the gene matches: 14. The germline V gene has CDR1 MDHEN and CDR2 SYDVKM. The CDR3 loop spans 16 amino acids. CDR3 sequence: CASSPFEGGRVTEAFF. In DNA, the CDR3 is TGTGCCAGCAGCCCCTTTGAAGGGGGCAGGGTCACTGAAGCTTTCTTT. The whole variable domain, remainder taken from reference TRBV28 and TRBJ1-1, is DVKVTQSSRYLVKRTGEKVFLECVQDMDHENMFWYRQDPGLGLRLIYFSYDVKMKEKGDIPEGYSVSREKKERFSLILESASTNQTSMYLCASSPFEGGRVTEAFFGQGTRLTVV.

As regards this clone: The sample has other DNA sequences that encode this CDR3 too. This rearrangement joins TRBV27 to TRBJ1-4, with 8 bases matching TRBD1. The CDR3 runs 12 residues. The germline CDR1 and CDR2 sequences are MNHEY and SMNVEV (reference sequence). V gave up 5 bases and J gave up 8 bases; unmatched junction bases: 1. For the CDR3, the DNA is TGTGCCAGCAGTACAGGGGGAGAAAAACTGTTTTTT. Amino acid sequence: CASSTGGEKLFF.

The chain recombines TRBV6-5 with TRBJ1-1; D is uncertain. V lost 6 bases and J lost 4, with 9 bases in between. CDR3 length equals 12 residues. CDR1 MNHEY and CDR2 SVGAGI come from the germline V gene. The CDR3 DNA reads TGTGCCAGCAGACAATCCCGCACTGAAGCTTTCTTT. Encoded protein: CASRQSRTEAFF.

The V gene is TRBV2, the J gene TRBJ2-6; unclear D gene. CDR1 and CDR2 (germline): SNHLY, FYNNEI. Trimming pared 4 bases from V and 2 bases from J, leaving 9 bases between. The CDR3 consists of 15 residues. The CDR3 DNA is TGTGCCAGCAGTGTTCCGTACACTGGGGCCAACGTCCTGACTTTC. Amino acid sequence: CASSVPYTGANVLTF.

This chain links TRBV19 with TRBJ2-1; TRBD1 matches at 9 bases. V gave up 6 bases and J gave up 14 bases; unmatched junction bases: 5. The CDR3 totals 11 residues. Germline V CDR1 and CDR2: LNHDA, SQIVND (reference sequence). The CDR3 coding sequence is TGTGCCAGTAGAATACAGGGGGCGGAGTTCTTC. This translates into CASRIQGAEFF.

The CDR3 nucleotides are TGTGCCAGTAGTGCGCGGGACACTGAAGCTTTCTTT. Amino acid sequence: CASSARDTEAFF. The J gene is TRBJ1-1, the V gene TRBV19; D ambiguous. Deletions cut 5 bases from V and 3 bases from J, with 7 bases between. The CDR3 contains 12 residues. Germline V gene lookup returns CDR1 LNHDA and CDR2 SQIVND (reference sequence).

The CDR3 DNA sequence: TGCAGCGTTGAAGCCCCGAGTCCCCGTATTACTACTGAAGCTTTCTTT. Protein: CSVEAPSPRITTEAFF. The chain employs TRBV29-1 and TRBJ1-1; the D is unclear. Germline loops: CDR1 SQVTM, CDR2 ANQGSEA. The CDR3 has 16 residues. Trimming cost V 1 base and J 5 bases, with 20 bases left between them.